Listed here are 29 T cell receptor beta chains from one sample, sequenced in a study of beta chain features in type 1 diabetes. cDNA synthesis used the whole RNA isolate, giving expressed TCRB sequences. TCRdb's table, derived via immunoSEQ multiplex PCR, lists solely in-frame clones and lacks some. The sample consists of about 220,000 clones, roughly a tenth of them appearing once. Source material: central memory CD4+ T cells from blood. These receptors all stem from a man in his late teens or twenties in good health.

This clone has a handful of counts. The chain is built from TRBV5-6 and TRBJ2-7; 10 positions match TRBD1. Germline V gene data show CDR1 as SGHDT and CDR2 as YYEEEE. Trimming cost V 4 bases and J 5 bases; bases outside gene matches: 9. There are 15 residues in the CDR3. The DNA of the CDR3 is TGTGCCAGCAGCGCCCGGACAGGGGGTTGGGACGAGCAGTACTTC. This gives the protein CASSARTGGWDEQYF. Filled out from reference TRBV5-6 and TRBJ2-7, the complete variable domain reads DAGVTQSPTHLIKTRGQQVTLRCSPKSGHDTVSWYQQALGQGPQFIFQYYEEEERQRGNFPDRFSGHQFPNYSSELNVNALLLGDSALYLCASSARTGGWDEQYFGPGTRLTVT.

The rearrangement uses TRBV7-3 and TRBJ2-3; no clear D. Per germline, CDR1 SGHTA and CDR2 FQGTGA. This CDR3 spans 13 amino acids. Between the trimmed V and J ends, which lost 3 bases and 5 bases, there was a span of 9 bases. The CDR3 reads CASSLGLGDTQYF. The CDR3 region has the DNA TGTGCCAGCAGCTTGGGCCTCGGAGATACGCAGTATTTT.

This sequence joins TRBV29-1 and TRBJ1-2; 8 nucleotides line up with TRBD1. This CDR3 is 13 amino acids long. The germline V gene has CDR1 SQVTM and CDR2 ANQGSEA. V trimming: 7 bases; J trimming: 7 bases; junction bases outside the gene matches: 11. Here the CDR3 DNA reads TGCAGCGATGGCCCCGGGACAGGTTTTGGCTACACCTTC. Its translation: CSDGPGTGFGYTF.

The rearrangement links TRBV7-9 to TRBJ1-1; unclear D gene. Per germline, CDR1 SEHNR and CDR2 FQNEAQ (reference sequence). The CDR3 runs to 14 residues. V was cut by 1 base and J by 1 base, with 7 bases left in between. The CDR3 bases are TGTGCCAGCAGCTTAGGGATTGGGAACACTGAAGCTTTCTTT. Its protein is CASSLGIGNTEAFF. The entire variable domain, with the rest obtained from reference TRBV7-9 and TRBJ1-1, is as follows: DTGVSQNPRHKITKRGQNVTFRCDPISEHNRLYWYRQTLGQGPEFLTYFQNEAQLEKSRLLSDRFSAERPKGSFSTLEIQRTEQGDSAMYLCASSLGIGNTEAFFGQGTRLTVV.

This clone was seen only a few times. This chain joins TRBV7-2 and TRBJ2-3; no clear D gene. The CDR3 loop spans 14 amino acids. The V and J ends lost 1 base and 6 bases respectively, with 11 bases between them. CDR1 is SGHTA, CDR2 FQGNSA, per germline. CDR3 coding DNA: TGTGCCAGCAGCTTAGATACCACTGGGGATACGCAGTATTTT. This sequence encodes CASSLDTTGDTQYF.

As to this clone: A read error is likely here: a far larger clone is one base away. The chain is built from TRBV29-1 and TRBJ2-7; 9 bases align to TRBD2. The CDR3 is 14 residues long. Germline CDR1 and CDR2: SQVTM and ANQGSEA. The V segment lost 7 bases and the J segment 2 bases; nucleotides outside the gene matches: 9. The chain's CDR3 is CSATPSGTAYEQYF. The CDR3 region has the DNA TGCAGCGCCACGCCTAGCGGGACCGCCTACGAGCAGTACTTC.

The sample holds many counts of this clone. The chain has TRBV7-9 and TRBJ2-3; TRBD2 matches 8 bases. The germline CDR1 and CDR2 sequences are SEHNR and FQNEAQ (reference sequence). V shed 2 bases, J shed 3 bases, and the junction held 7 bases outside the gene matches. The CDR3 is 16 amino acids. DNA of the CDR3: TGTGCCAGCAGCTTAAGCGCGGGAGGAGGGACAGATACGCAGTATTTT. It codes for CASSLSAGGGTDTQYF. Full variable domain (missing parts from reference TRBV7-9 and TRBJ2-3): DTGVSQNPRHKITKRGQNVTFRCDPISEHNRLYWYRQTLGQGPEFLTYFQNEAQLEKSRLLSDRFSAERPKGSFSTLEIQRTEQGDSAMYLCASSLSAGGGTDTQYFGPGTRLTVL.

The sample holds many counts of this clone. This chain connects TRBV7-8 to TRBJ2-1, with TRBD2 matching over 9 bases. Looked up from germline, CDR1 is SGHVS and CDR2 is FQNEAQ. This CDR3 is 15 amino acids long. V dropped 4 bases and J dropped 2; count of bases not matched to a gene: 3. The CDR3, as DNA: TGTGCCAGCAGCTCGCGGGAGGGCCCCTACAATGAGCAGTTCTTC. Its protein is CASSSREGPYNEQFF.

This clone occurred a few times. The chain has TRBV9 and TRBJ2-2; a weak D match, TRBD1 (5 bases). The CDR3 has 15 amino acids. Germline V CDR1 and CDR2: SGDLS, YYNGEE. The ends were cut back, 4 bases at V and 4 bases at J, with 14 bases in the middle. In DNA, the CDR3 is TGTGCCAGCAGCTCTCAGGGCAGAAGCACCGGGGAGCTGTTTTTT. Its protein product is CASSSQGRSTGELFF.

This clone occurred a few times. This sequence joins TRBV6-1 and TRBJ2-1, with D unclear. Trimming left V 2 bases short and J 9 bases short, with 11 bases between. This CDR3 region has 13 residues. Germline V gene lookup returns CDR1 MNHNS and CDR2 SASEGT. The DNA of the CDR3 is TGTGCCAGCAGTGAAAGCAGGCCTGGTGAGCAGTTCTTC. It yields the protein CASSESRPGEQFF.

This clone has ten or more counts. CDR3 region: CASSPGTGWYHEQYF. Here the CDR3 DNA reads TGTGCCAGCAGCCCGGGGACAGGGTGGTACCACGAGCAGTACTTC. The chain couples TRBV11-2 to TRBJ2-7, with TRBD1 matching over 9 bases. Trimming took 5 bases from V and 5 from J; bases not matched to a gene: 10. Germline V gene sequence: CDR1 SGHAT, CDR2 FQNNGV. This CDR3 comprises 15 residues.

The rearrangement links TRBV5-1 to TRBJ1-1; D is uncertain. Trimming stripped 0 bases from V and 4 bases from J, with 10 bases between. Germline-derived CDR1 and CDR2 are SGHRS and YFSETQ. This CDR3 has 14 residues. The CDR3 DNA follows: TGCGCCAGCAGCTTGGATGAGTGGGGCACTGAAGCTTTCTTT. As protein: CASSLDEWGTEAFF.

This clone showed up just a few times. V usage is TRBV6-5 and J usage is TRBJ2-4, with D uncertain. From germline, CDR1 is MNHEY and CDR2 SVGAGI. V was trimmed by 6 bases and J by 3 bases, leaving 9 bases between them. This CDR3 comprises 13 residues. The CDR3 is CASRPGDKNIQYF. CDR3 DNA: TGTGCCAGCAGACCCGGAGACAAAAACATTCAGTACTTC.

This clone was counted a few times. CDR3 sequence reads: CASHTPSGSYEQYF. CDR3 bases: TGTGCCAGCCACACCCCTAGCGGCTCCTACGAGCAGTACTTC. The chain has TRBV6-1 and TRBJ2-7; 7 bases map to TRBD2. Germline CDR1 reads MNHNS; CDR2 reads SASEGT. There are 14 residues in the CDR3. J was trimmed by 0 bases and V by 8 bases; bases with no gene match: 7.

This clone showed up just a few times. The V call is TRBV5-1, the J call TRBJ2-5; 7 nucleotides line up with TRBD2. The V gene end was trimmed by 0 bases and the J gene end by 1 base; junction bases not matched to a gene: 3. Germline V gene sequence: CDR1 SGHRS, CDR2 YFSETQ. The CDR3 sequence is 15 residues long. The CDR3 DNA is TGCGCCAGCAGCTTGGGGGCTAGCGGCCAAGAGACCCAGTACTTC. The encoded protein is CASSLGASGQETQYF.

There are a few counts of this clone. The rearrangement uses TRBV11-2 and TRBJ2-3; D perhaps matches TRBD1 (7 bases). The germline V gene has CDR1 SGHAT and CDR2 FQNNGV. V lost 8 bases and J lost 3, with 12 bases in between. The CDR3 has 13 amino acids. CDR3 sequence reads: CASSRGVTDTQYF. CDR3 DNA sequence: TGTGCCAGCTCCAGGGGGGTGACAGATACGCAGTATTTT.

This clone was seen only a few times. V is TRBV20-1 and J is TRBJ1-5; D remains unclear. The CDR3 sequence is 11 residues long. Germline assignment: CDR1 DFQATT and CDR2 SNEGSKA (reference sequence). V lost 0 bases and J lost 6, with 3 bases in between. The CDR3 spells CSARDGQPQHF. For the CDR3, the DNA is TGCAGTGCTAGAGATGGTCAGCCCCAGCATTTT.

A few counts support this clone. The DNA of the CDR3 is TGTGCCAGCAGTCCAGACGACAGGGCGGGATACTACGAGCAGTACTTC. Translated, it gives CASSPDDRAGYYEQYF. The genes are TRBV27 and TRBJ2-7, with D possibly matching TRBD1 (7 bases). CDR3 length equals 16 residues. The V gene's germline CDR1 is MNHEY and CDR2 SMNVEV (reference sequence). Trimming took 5 bases from V and 3 from J, leaving 20 bases between them.

Written as DNA, the CDR3 is TGTGCTAGTGGTTTGGAATACAGGGCCGGCACCGGGGAGCTGTTTTTT. Protein sequence: CASGLEYRAGTGELFF. The rearrangement joins TRBV12-5 to TRBJ2-2, with a tentative D call TRBD1 (6 bases). The V gene's germline CDR1 is LGHNT and CDR2 FRNRAP. The CDR3 runs to 16 residues. V was pared by 1 base and J by 4 bases, with 13 bases between.

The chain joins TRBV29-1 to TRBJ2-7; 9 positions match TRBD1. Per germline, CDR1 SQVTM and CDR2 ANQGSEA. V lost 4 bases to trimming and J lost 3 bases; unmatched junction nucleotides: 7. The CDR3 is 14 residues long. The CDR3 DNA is TGCAGCGTTGTGGTCGGGGGACAGGGCTACGAGCAGTACTTC. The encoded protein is CSVVVGGQGYEQYF.

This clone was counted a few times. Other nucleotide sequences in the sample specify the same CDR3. CDR3 nucleotide sequence: TGTGCCAGCTCACAGACGGCCGCCTACGAGCAGTACTTC. Residues: CASSQTAAYEQYF. The J gene is TRBJ2-7, the V gene TRBV18, with unresolved D. Germline V gene sequence: CDR1 KGHSH, CDR2 LQKENI. Trimming removed 4 bases from V and 2 bases from J, with 9 bases in between. The CDR3 spans 13 residues.

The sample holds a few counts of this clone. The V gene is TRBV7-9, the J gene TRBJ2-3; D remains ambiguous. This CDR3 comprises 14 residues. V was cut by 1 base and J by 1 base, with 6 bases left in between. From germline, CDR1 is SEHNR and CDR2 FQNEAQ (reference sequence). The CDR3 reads CASSLGARTDTQYF. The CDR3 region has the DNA TGTGCCAGCAGCTTAGGGGCGCGCACAGATACGCAGTATTTT.

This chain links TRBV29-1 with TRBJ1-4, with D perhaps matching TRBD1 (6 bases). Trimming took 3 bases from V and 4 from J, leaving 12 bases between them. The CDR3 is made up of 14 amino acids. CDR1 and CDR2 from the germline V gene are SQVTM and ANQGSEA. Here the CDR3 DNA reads TGCAGCGTTGACCCCGAGGGGGGTAATGAAAAACTGTTTTTT. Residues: CSVDPEGGNEKLFF.

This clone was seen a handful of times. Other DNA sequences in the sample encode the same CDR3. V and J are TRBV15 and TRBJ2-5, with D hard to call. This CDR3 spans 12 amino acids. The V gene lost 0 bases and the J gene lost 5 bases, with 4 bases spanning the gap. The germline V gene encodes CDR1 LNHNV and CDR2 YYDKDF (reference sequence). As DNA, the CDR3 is TGTGCCACCAGCAGAGATAAGGAGACCCAGTACTTC. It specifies CATSRDKETQYF.

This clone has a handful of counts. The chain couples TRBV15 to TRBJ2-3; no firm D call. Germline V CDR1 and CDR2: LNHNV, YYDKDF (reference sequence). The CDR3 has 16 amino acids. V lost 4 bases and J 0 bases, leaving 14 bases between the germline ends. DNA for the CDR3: TGTGCCACCAGCAAAGACGGCGGTTCTAGCACAGATACGCAGTATTTT. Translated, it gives CATSKDGGSSTDTQYF.

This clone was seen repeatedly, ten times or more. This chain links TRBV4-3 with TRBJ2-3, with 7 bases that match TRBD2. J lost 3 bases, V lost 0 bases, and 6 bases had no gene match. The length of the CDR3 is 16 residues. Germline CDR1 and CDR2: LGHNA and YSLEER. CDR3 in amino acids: CASSQESSGSTDTQYF. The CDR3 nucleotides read TGCGCCAGCAGCCAAGAATCTAGCGGAAGTACAGATACGCAGTATTTT.

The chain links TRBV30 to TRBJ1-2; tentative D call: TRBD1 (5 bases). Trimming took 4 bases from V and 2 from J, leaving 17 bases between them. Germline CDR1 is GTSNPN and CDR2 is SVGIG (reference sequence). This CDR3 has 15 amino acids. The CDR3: CAWNLLGTLNYGYTF. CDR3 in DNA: TGTGCCTGGAACCTACTAGGGACGCTCAACTATGGCTACACCTTC.

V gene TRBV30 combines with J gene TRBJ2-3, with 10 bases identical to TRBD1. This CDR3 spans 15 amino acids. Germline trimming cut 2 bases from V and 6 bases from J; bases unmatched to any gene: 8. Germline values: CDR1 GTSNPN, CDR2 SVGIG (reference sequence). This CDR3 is CAWSPDRGQSDTQYF. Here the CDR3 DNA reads TGTGCCTGGAGTCCCGACAGGGGGCAGTCTGATACGCAGTATTTT.

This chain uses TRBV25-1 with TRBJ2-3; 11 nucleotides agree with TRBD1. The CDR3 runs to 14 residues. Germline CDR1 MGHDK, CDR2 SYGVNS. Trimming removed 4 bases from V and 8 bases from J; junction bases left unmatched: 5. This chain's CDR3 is CASSGTGGGGTQYF. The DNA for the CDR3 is TGTGCCAGCAGTGGGACAGGGGGCGGGGGTACGCAGTATTTT.